One sample yielded the 22 T cell receptor beta chains listed below, sequenced in a study of beta chain features in type 1 diabetes. Investigators reverse transcribed all isolated RNA, so they sequenced expressed TCRB transcripts. TCRdb's table, derived via immunoSEQ multiplex PCR, lists solely in-frame clones and lacks some. The sample has fewer than 550,000 clones, about 10% seen once. Sample: naive CD4+ T cells from blood. The receptors here all came from a woman aged 18-29 years in good health.

A few counts support this clone. This chain links TRBV30 with TRBJ2-5, with 8 nucleotides matching TRBD2. With V trimmed by 7 bases and J by 7 bases, 20 bases remained unmatched. Germline-derived CDR1 and CDR2 are GTSNPN and SVGIG (reference sequence). CDR3 length: 16 amino acids. CDR3 loop: CASSAGGLVGFVTQYF. CDR3 in DNA: TGTGCCTCCAGTGCTGGGGGACTAGTTGGTTTCGTGACCCAGTACTTC.

The chain joins TRBV4-3 to TRBJ1-4; weak D call: TRBD1 (5 bases). The V end lost 0 bases, the J end lost 6 bases, and 17 bases lay between the germline ends. Germline V CDR1 and CDR2: LGHNA, YSLEER. The CDR3 contains 17 residues. The CDR3 nucleotides read TGCGCCAGCAGCCAAGATACCTCCCGACAGCCAGATGAAAAACTGTTTTTT. Translated, it gives CASSQDTSRQPDEKLFF.

The chain joins TRBV5-4 to TRBJ2-1, with TRBD1 identical over 10 bases. Germline V gene lookup returns CDR1 SGHNT and CDR2 YYREEE (reference sequence). V shed 4 bases, J shed 7 bases, and the junction held 5 bases outside the gene matches. The CDR3 sequence is 14 residues long. In DNA, the CDR3 is TGTGCCAGCAGCACCGGGACAGGGGTTAATGAGCAGTTCTTC. Translated, it gives CASSTGTGVNEQFF.

The chain recombines TRBV4-2 with TRBJ1-6; D may be TRBD1 (6 bases). Germline V lookup: CDR1 LGHNA, CDR2 YNFKEQ. The ends were cut back, 1 base at V and 9 bases at J, with 13 bases in the middle. CDR3 length: 15 residues. Here the CDR3 DNA reads TGTGCCAGCAGCCAAGGGCCCGGGGGCACTTCACCCCTCCACTTT. Its protein product is CASSQGPGGTSPLHF.

This clone appeared a few times. The rearrangement links TRBV4-1 to TRBJ2-1; D might be TRBD2 (5 bases). Trimming cost V 0 bases and J 0 bases, with 18 bases left between them. CDR3 length equals 19 residues. CDR1 MGHRA and CDR2 YSYEKL come from the germline V gene. The CDR3 loop reads CASSQDRGLGESSYNEQFF. In DNA form, the CDR3 reads TGCGCCAGCAGCCAAGATCGAGGGCTGGGAGAGAGCTCCTACAATGAGCAGTTCTTC.

The chain has TRBV2 and TRBJ1-1; D may be TRBD1 (5 bases). V lost 4 bases and J lost 5, with 8 bases in between. The germline gives CDR1 SNHLY, CDR2 FYNNEI. CDR3 length: 12 residues. Written as DNA, the CDR3 is TGTGCCAGCAGTGGAGGGGAGACTGAAGCTTTCTTT. Amino acids: CASSGGETEAFF.

The V call is TRBV4-3, the J call TRBJ1-2; D is undetermined. The CDR3 contains 15 residues. CDR1 is LGHNA and CDR2 is YSLEER in the germline V gene. Deletions cut 6 bases from V and 0 bases from J, with 14 bases between. Here the CDR3 DNA reads TGCGCCAGCAGGCCATCTCCAGTAGCTAACTATGGCTACACCTTC. Protein product: CASRPSPVANYGYTF.

Note on this clone: The same CDR3 also results from other DNA sequences found in this sample. The chain is built from TRBV30 and TRBJ1-1; D is unclear. V dropped 2 bases and J dropped 1 base, with 5 bases sitting between them. This CDR3 comprises 12 residues. The V gene's germline CDR1 is GTSNPN and CDR2 SVGIG (reference sequence). CDR3 sequence (DNA): TGTGCCTGGAGTAGGACGAACACTGAAGCTTTCTTT. Protein: CAWSRTNTEAFF.

The chain is built from TRBV15 and TRBJ2-5; D is uncertain. V lost 5 bases and J 2 bases, leaving 15 bases between the germline ends. Germline V lookup: CDR1 LNHNV, CDR2 YYDKDF (reference sequence). This CDR3 has 15 amino acids. The CDR3 nucleotides are TGTGCCACCAGCCGCGCCGTGATGTTACAAGAGACCCAGTACTTC. Amino acid sequence: CATSRAVMLQETQYF.

This chain links TRBV4-3 with TRBJ1-2; D is unresolved. The CDR3 sequence is 14 residues long. The V and J ends lost 0 bases and 7 bases respectively, with 12 bases between them. From germline, CDR1 is LGHNA and CDR2 YSLEER. The CDR3 spells CASSQEGGHIGYTF. CDR3 coding DNA: TGCGCCAGCAGCCAAGAGGGAGGGCACATTGGCTACACCTTC.

The rearrangement uses TRBV7-8 and TRBJ2-7; TRBD1 is a possible D gene (5 bases). CDR3 length: 15 amino acids. V lost 0 bases to trimming and J lost 4 bases, with 13 bases between them. The germline gives CDR1 SGHVS, CDR2 FQNEAQ. The CDR3: CASSLAAGYRYEQYV. The CDR3 nucleotides are TGTGCCAGCAGCTTAGCGGCAGGATACAGGTACGAGCAGTACGTC.

The gene calls are TRBV6-5 and TRBJ1-6, with a tentative D call TRBD1 (6 bases). The CDR3 has 14 amino acids. CDR1 is MNHEY, CDR2 SVGAGI, per germline. V was trimmed by 7 bases and J by 6 bases, leaving 13 bases between them. In DNA, the CDR3 is TGTGCCAGCACTCCAGGGGCGGGTAATTCACCCCTCCACTTT. It encodes CASTPGAGNSPLHF.

This clone was detected a few times. The chain has TRBV21-1 and TRBJ1-2; the table's D call of TRBD1 was not tested on the DNA. TRBV21-1 is shown as a pseudogene. The length of the CDR3 is 13 residues. The CDR3 DNA is TGTGCCAGTAGCACAGGGCCGGACTATGGCTACACCTTC. Its protein is CASSTGPDYGYTF.

This clone was seen a few times. Additional DNA sequences in this sample encode the identical CDR3. The chain joins TRBV9 to TRBJ2-3; 10 nucleotides align to TRBD2. Germline CDR1 is SGDLS and CDR2 is YYNGEE. The CDR3 covers 15 residues. Losses at the gene ends were 0 bases for V and 4 bases for J; bases not matched to a gene: 2. CDR3 protein: CASSVASGGADTQYF. DNA for the CDR3: TGTGCCAGCAGCGTAGCTAGCGGGGGCGCAGATACGCAGTATTTT.

This clone was found a few times. The chain is built from TRBV27 and TRBJ2-4; D might be TRBD1 or TRBD2, each matching 7 bases. Trimming pared 3 bases from V and 7 bases from J, leaving 13 bases between. CDR1 is MNHEY, CDR2 SMNVEV, per germline (reference sequence). The CDR3 loop spans 14 amino acids. The CDR3 DNA reads as TGTGCCAGCAGTTTTGGTCAGGGGGGGAACATTCAGTACTTC. This encodes CASSFGQGGNIQYF.

This clone came up a few times. The chain has TRBV7-9 and TRBJ2-7; weak D call: TRBD2 (5 bases). From germline, CDR1 is SEHNR and CDR2 FQNEAQ (reference sequence). CDR3 length equals 13 residues. V gave up 3 bases and J gave up 7 bases, with 13 bases separating them. CDR3: CASSFGKAGEQYF. Written as DNA, the CDR3 is TGTGCCAGCAGCTTTGGCAAGGCGGGTGAGCAGTACTTC.

This clone was found a few times. The chain combines TRBV29-1 with TRBJ2-1; 14 positions agree with TRBD2. J lost 6 bases, V lost 5 bases, and 3 bases had no gene match. The CDR3 is 14 residues long. From germline, CDR1 is SQVTM and CDR2 ANQGSEA. CDR3 region: CSVRTSGGLNEQFF. As DNA, the CDR3 is TGCAGCGTTCGGACTAGCGGGGGGCTCAATGAGCAGTTCTTC.

This clone was seen more than once but under ten times. The V gene is TRBV7-3, the J gene TRBJ2-5, with 11 bases identical to TRBD1. CDR1 and CDR2 from the germline V gene are SGHTA and FQGTGA. The CDR3 is 15 amino acids. Germline trimming cut 4 bases from V and 4 bases from J; bases unmatched to any gene: 5. CDR3 sequence: CASSYTGTGGETQYF. The CDR3 DNA sequence: TGTGCCAGCAGCTACACCGGGACAGGGGGAGAGACCCAGTACTTC.

The CDR3 region is CSAGPLVRYF. The CDR3 coding sequence is TGCAGTGCTGGCCCACTAGTTCGGTACTTC. The chain couples TRBV20-1 to TRBJ2-4, with TRBD2 as a possible D gene (5 bases). Trimming pared 5 bases from V and 15 bases from J, leaving 14 bases between. The CDR3 is 10 amino acids. The germline CDR1 and CDR2 sequences are DFQATT and SNEGSKA (reference sequence).

The gene calls are TRBV29-1 and TRBJ2-3; 7 bases fit TRBD2. This CDR3 spans 11 amino acids. Germline CDR1 reads SQVTM; CDR2 reads ANQGSEA. V shed 6 bases, J shed 6 bases, and the junction held 3 bases outside the gene matches. Written as DNA, the CDR3 is TGCAGCGTGCAACTAGCGGATACGCAGTATTTT. This gives the protein CSVQLADTQYF.

This chain links TRBV30 with TRBJ2-3; 10 bases are shared with TRBD1. Germline CDR1 is GTSNPN and CDR2 is SVGIG (reference sequence). The CDR3 is 13 residues long. Losses at the gene ends were 8 bases for V and 4 bases for J; bases not matched to a gene: 6. This chain's CDR3 is CAGDRGRPDTQYF. The CDR3 nucleotides read TGTGCCGGAGACAGGGGGCGCCCAGATACGCAGTATTTT.

The sample holds a few counts of this clone. This chain joins TRBV9 and TRBJ2-2; unclear D gene. V shed 0 bases and J shed 3 bases, with 12 bases lying between them. Germline CDR1 SGDLS, CDR2 YYNGEE. The CDR3 has 16 residues. The CDR3 region has the DNA TGTGCCAGCAGCGTAGCCGGGTATCGGGACACCGGGGAGCTGTTTTTT. Amino acids: CASSVAGYRDTGELFF.